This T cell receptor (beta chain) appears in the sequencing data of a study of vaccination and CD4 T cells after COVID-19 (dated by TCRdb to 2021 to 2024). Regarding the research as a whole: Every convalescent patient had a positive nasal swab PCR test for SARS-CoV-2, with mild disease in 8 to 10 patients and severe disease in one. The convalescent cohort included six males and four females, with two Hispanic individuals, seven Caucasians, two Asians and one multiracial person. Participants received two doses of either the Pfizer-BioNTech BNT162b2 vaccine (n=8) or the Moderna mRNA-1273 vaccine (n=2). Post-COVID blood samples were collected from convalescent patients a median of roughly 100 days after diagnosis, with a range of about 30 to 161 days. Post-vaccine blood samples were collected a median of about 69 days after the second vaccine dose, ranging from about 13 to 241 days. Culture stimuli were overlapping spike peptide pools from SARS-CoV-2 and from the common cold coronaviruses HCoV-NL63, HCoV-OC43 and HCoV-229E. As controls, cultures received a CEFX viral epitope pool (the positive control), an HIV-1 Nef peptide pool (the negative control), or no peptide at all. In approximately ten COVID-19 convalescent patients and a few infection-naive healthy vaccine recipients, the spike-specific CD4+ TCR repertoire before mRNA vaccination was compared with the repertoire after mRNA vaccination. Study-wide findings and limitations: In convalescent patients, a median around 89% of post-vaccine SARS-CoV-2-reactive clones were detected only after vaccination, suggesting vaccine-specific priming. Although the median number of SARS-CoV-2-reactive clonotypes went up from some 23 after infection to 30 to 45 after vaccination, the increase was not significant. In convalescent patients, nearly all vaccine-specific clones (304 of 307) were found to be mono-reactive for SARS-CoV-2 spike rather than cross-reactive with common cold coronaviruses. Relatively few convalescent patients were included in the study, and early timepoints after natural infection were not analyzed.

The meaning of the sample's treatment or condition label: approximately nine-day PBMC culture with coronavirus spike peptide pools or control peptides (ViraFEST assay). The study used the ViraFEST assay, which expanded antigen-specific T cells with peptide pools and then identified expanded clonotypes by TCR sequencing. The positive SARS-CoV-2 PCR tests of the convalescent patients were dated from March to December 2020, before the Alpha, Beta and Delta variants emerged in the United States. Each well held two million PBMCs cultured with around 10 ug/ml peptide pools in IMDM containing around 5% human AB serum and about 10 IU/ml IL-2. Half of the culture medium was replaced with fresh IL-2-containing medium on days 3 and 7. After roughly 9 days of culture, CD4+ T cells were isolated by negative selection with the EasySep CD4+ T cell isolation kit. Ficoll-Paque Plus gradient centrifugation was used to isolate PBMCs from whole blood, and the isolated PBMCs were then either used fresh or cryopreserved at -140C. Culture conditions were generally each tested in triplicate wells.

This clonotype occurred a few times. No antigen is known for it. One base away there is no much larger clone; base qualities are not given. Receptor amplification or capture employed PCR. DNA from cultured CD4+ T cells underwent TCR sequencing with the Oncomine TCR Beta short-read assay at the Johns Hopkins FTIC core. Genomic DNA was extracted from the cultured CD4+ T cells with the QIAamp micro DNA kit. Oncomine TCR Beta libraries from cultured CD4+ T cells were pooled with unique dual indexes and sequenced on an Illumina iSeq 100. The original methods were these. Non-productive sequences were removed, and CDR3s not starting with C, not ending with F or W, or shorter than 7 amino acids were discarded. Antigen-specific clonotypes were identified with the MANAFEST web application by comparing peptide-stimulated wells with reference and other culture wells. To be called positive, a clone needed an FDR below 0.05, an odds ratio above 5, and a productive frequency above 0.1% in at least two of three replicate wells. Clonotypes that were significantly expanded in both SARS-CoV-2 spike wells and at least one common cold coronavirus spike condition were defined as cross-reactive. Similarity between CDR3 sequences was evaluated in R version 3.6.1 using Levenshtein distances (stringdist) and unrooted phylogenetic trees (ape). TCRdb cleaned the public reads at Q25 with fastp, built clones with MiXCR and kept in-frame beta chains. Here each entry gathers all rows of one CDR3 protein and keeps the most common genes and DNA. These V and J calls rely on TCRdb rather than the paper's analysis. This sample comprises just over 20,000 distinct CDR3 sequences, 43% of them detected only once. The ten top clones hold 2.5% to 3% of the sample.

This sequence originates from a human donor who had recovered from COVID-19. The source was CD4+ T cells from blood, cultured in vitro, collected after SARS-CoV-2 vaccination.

DNA sequence: TGTGCCAGCAGCGAGGTAGTTAACTATGGCTACACCTTC. It encodes CASSEVVNYGYTF. Recombination connected TRBV7-9 to TRBJ1-2; the D segment cannot be called with confidence. CDR1 and CDR2, per the germline V gene (reference sequence), are SEHNR and FQNEAQ. The V end loses 5 bases and the J end loses 1 base, and a stretch of 8 bases separates them. The CDR3 measures 13 amino acids from cysteine to phenylalanine. The only DNA kept is the CDR3, 39 bases in frame from the first base.